The T cell receptor (beta chain) described here comes from a study of vaccination effects on CD4 cells after COVID-19. For the study at large: After the second dose, samples were taken at median day 72.

The study, taken as a whole, reports: The study found that only 1 of 255 vaccine-induced clones from healthy vaccinees cross-reacted with common cold coronaviruses.

Assay used: immunoSEQ multiplex PCR; TCRdb lists only in-frame clones, some missing. This sample has tens of thousands of clones, with 82% found just once. Per germline, CDR1 MNHEY and CDR2 SVGAGI. The CDR3 length is 13 residues. The V end lost 2 bases, the J end lost 2 bases, and 4 bases lay between the germline ends. As for this clone: Its target is not known.

Antigen-specific CD4+ T cells were expanded (with viral peptide pools) by the ViraFEST assay ahead of sequencing. Once cultured for nine to ten days, the cells underwent separation to obtain CD4+ T cells. Either the BNT162b2 or mRNA-1273 vaccine was given to participants in two doses. All vaccine recipients tested negative for nucleocapsid antibodies and had never contracted SARS-CoV-2 infection. Sample: CD4+ T cells from PBMCs cultured with HCoV-NL63 spike peptides, taken after COVID-19 vaccination. The rearrangement uses TRBV6-5 and TRBJ2-1; D remains unclear. The origin of this receptor is a human donor who received a COVID-19 vaccine. Some clones in this sample may be carry-over from other donors' samples. The DNA of the CDR3 is TGTGCCAGCAGTTACGGGGCCTACAATGAGCAGTTCTTC. Protein product: CASSYGAYNEQFF.